This T cell receptor (beta chain) was identified in a study of CD8 T cells in ankylosing spondylitis. The V gene end was trimmed by 5 bases and the J gene end by 4 bases; junction bases not matched to a gene: 6. The V gene's germline CDR1 is WSHSY and CDR2 SAAADI. This CDR3 contains 15 residues. This clonotype was detected ten times or more. No antigen is known for it. Study results and caveats: Within matched ankylosing spondylitis synovial fluid, disease-linked clones were reportedly significantly enriched. Ankylosing spondylitis blood appeared to be characterized by a TCR beta motif of about eight highly homologous variants.

The authors made TCR beta libraries by quantitative 5'-RACE with molecular barcodes. TCRdb processed the 5' RACE reads anew with MiXCR; each CDR3 protein has one entry. Of 250,000 to 300,000 distinct CDR3 sequences listed, 15% to 25% are singletons. V and J are TRBV10-2 and TRBJ1-3, with TRBD1 matching 9 bases. Sample: blood, either unsorted or a sorted T cell fraction (not recorded which). The clonotype originates from a male donor with ankylosing spondylitis or in good health (not recorded which). The CDR3: CASSRAGTGGNTIYF. The CDR3 DNA reads as TGCGCCAGCAGTCGGGCCGGGACAGGGGGAAACACCATATATTTT.